The sequence of this T cell receptor (beta chain) was determined in a study of graft-versus-host responses after intestinal transplantation. Study overall: Grafts that recipients had were multivisceral, liver-intestinal, or isolated intestinal transplants.

A note on this clone: Its target is unknown.

Points from the study as a whole: Individuals who had graft-donor T cell macrochimerism had allografts that showed high graft-versus-host to host-versus-graft clonal ratios.

The CDR3 loop spans 17 amino acids. Germline V lookup: CDR1 MNHNS, CDR2 SASEGT. With V trimmed by 1 base and J by 0 bases, 7 bases remained unmatched. This table comes from immunoSEQ multiplex PCR, and its TCRdb copy is limited to in-frame clones, with some not included. Altogether approximately 100,000 clones are present, approximately 93% being singletons, with the ten largest covering roughly 1.2%. This chain links TRBV6-1 with TRBJ1-1, with 8 bases that match TRBD1. Sequencing was performed on unstimulated CD8+ T cells sorted from spleen or lymph node cells, taken before intestinal transplant. The clonotype was recovered from a human donor who received an intestinal transplant. The CDR3 region has the DNA TGTGCCAGCAGTGAAGGGACAGGGAGGGGGATGAACACTGAAGCTTTCTTT. It translates to CASSEGTGRGMNTEAFF.